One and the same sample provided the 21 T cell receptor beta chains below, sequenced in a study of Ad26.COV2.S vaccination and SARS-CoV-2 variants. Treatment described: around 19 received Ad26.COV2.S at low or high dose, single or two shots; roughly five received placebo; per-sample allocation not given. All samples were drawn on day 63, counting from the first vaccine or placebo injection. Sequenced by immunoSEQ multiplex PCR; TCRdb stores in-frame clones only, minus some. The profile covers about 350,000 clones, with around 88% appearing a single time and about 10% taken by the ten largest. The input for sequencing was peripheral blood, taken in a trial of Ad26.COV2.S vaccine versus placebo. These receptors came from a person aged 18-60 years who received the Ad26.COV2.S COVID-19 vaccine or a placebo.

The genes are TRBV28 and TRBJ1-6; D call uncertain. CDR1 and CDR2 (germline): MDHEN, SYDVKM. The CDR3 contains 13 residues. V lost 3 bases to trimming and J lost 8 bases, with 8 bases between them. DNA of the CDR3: TGTGCCAGCAGTTTCCCCGTTTATTCACCCCTCCACTTT. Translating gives CASSFPVYSPLHF.

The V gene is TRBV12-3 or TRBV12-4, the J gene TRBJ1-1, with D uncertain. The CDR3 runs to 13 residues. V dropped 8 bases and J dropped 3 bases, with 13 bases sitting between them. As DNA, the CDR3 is TGTGCCAGCGTCCGGCGGGCCGACACTGAAGCTTTCTTT. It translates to CASVRRADTEAFF.

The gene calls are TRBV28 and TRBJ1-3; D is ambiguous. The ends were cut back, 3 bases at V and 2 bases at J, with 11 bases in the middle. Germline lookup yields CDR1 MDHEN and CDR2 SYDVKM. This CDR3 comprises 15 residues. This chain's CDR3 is CASSFPPGAGNTIYF. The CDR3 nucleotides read TGTGCCAGCAGTTTCCCGCCCGGGGCTGGAAACACCATATATTTT.

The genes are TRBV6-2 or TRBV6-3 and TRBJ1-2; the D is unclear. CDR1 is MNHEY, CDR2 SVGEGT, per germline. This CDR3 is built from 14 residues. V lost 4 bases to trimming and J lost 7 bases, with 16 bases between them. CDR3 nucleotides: TGTGCCAGCAGTTTCTCCTTCGGGGAGGTTGGCTACACCTTC. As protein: CASSFSFGEVGYTF.

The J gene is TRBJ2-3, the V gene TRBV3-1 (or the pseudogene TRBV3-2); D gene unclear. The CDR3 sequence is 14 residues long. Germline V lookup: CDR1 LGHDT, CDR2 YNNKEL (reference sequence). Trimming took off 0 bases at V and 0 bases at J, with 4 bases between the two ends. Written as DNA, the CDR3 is TGTGCCAGCAGCCAAGATCCCAGCACAGATACGCAGTATTTT. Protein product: CASSQDPSTDTQYF.

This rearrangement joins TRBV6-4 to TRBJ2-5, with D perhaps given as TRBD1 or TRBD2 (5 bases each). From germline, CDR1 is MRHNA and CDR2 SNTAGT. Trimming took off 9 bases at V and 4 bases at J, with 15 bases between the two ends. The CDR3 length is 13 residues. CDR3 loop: CARKIGERETQYF. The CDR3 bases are TGTGCCAGAAAGATAGGGGAGAGAGAGACCCAGTACTTC.

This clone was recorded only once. The CDR3 protein is CASSLLNNEQFF. CDR3 nucleotides: TGCGCCAGCAGCTTACTGAACAATGAGCAGTTCTTC. The chain joins TRBV5-1 to TRBJ2-1; no firm D call. With 2 bases removed from V and 5 bases from J, the gap between germline ends came to 5 bases. The CDR3 runs to 12 residues. The germline gives CDR1 SGHRS, CDR2 YFSETQ.

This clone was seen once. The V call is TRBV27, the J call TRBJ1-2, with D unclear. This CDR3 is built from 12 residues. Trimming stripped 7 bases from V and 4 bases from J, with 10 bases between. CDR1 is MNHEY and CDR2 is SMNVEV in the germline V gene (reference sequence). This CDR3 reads CASIDTAYGYTF. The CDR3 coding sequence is TGTGCCAGCATCGACACGGCCTATGGCTACACCTTC.

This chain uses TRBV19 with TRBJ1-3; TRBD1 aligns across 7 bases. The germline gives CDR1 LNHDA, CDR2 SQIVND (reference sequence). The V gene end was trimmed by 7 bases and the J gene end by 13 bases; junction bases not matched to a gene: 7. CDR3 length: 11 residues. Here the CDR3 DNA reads TGTGCCAGTACTCATAGGGGGCTTATATATTTT. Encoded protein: CASTHRGLIYF.

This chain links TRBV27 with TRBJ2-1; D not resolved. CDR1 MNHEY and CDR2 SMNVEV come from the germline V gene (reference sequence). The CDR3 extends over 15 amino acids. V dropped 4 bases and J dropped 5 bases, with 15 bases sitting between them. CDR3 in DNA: TGTGCCAGCAGTTCCCCGAAGGGCGGAAACAATGAGCAGTTCTTC. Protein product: CASSSPKGGNNEQFF.

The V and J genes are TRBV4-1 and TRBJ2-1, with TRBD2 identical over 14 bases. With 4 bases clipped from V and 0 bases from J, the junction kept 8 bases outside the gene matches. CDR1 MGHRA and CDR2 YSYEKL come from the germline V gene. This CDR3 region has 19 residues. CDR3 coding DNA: TGCGCCAGCAGCCGAGGACTAGCGGGAGGCCCAAGCTCCTACAATGAGCAGTTCTTC. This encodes CASSRGLAGGPSSYNEQFF.

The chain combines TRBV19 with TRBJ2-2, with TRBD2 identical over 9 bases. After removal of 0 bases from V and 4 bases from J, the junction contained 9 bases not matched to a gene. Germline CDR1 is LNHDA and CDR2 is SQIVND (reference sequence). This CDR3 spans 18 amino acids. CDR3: CASSIDMLLLAGTGELFF. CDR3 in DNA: TGTGCCAGTAGTATAGATATGTTACTACTAGCGGGCACCGGGGAGCTGTTTTTT.

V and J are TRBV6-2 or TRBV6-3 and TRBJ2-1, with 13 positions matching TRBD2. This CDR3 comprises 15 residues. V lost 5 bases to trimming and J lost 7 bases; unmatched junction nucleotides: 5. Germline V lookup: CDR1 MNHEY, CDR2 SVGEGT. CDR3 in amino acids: CASSGLAGAENEQFF. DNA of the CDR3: TGTGCCAGCAGTGGACTAGCGGGAGCTGAAAATGAGCAGTTCTTC.

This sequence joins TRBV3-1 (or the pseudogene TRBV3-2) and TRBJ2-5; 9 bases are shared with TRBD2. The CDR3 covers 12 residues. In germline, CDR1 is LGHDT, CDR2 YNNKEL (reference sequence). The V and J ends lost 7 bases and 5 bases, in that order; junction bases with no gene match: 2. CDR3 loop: CASTGTSETQYF. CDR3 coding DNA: TGTGCCAGCACTGGGACTAGCGAGACCCAGTACTTC.

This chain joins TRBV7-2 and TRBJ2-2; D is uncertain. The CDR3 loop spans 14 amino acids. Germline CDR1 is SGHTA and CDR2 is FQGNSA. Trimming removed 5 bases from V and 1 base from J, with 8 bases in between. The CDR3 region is CASSVARNTGELFF. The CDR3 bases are TGTGCCAGCAGCGTGGCTCGGAACACCGGGGAGCTGTTTTTT.

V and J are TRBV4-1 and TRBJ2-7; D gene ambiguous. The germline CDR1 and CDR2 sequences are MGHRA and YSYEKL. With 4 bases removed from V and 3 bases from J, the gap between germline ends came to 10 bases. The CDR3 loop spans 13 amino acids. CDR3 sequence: CASSRPPFYEQYF. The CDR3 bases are TGCGCCAGCAGCCGGCCACCGTTCTACGAGCAGTACTTC.

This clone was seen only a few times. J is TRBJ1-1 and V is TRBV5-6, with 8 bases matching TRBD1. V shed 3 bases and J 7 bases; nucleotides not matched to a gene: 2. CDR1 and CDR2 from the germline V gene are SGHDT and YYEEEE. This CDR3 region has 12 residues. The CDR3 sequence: CASSSTGVEAFF. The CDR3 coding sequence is TGTGCCAGCAGCTCGACAGGGGTTGAAGCTTTCTTT. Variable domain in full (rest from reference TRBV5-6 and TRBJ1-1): DAGVTQSPTHLIKTRGQQVTLRCSPKSGHDTVSWYQQALGQGPQFIFQYYEEEERQRGNFPDRFSGHQFPNYSSELNVNALLLGDSALYLCASSSTGVEAFFGQGTRLTVV.

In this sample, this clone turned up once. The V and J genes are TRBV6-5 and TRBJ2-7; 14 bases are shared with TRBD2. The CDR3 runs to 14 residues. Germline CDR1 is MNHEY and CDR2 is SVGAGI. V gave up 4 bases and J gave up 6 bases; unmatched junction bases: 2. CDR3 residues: CASSFGLAGGEQYF. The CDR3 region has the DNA TGTGCCAGCAGTTTCGGACTAGCGGGGGGCGAGCAGTACTTC.

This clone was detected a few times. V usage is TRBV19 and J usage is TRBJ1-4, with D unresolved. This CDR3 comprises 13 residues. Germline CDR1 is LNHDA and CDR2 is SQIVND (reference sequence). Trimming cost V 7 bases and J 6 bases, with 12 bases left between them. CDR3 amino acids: CASKRQVDEKLFF. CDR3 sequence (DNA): TGTGCCAGTAAACGCCAGGTCGATGAAAAACTGTTTTTT.

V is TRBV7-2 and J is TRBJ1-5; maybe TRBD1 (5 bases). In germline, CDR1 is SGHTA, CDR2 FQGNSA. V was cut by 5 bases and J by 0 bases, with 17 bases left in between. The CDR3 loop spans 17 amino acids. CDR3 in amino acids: CASSARGGGFSNQPQHF. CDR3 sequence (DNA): TGTGCCAGCAGCGCCCGTGGGGGAGGGTTTAGCAATCAGCCCCAGCATTTT.

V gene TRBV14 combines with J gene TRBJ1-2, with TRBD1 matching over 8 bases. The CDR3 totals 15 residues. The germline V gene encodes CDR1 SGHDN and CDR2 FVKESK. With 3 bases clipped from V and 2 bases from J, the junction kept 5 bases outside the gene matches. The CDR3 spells CASSQGRGLNYGYTF. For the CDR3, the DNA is TGTGCCAGCAGCCAGGGCAGGGGGCTCAACTATGGCTACACCTTC.